This note documents a single TCR beta chain sequence. Its antigen is not known. The data are from a study of cytomegalovirus exposure and HLA in healthy donors. Per germline, CDR1 SGHTA and CDR2 FQGNSA. With 1 base removed from V and 4 bases from J, the gap between germline ends came to 10 bases. The CDR3 loop spans 14 amino acids. PCR used 60 Vbeta primers and 13 Jbeta primers. Libraries were prepared by immunoSEQ multiplex PCR; TCRdb keeps only in-frame clonotypes and omits some of them. The sample yields 130,000 to 150,000 clones, about four fifths seen once. Study observations and caveats: Sequencing artifact likely explains a cluster of highly shared sequence variants. Researchers reportedly found TCR beta sequences accurately predicted most subjects' HLA-A and HLA-B alleles. Compared with the approximately 670-donor mean, an Asian-associated ancestry cluster reportedly had fewer N-insertions, according to a later analysis.

The sequenced material came from PBMCs. This chain uses TRBV7-2 with TRBJ1-2; D might be TRBD1 (5 bases). This receptor was obtained from a man aged 40-50 years in good health and CMV-seropositive. CDR3 in DNA: TGTGCCAGCAGCTTAGGACAGCCGCCCTATGGCTACACCTTC. The encoded protein is CASSLGQPPYGYTF.